This TCR beta chain came from a study of neoadjuvant anti-PD-1 for oral cavity cancer (dated by TCRdb to the early 2020s). About the study as a whole: Before curative-intent surgical resection, most patients were given three to four biweekly doses of nivolumab at 3 mg/kg. A fourth nivolumab dose was given around day 43 to patients without progression, and definitive surgical resection was performed in those patients on days 50-56. Patients with complete response, partial response or stable disease by RECIST 1.1 were defined as responders, whereas patients with progression were defined as non-responders. The parent correlative cohort included roughly 12 patients, with an approximately 34% response rate.

The investigation overall reported the following: TCR analyses included only a few patients per response group, and the authors called for larger cohorts for validation. Higher pretreatment blood TCRbeta clonality and lower post-treatment tumor TCRbeta clonality were correlated with higher pretreatment blood Treg/Th17 ratios. After neoadjuvant nivolumab, non-responders showed significantly higher T cell clonality (Gini index) in PBMCs than responders did.

Comments on this clone: Its antigen is unknown. Within one base of it there is no much larger clone, and no base qualities were kept.

V sheds 6 bases and J sheds 3 bases, leaving 10 bases between their ends. There are 12 amino acids in the CDR3, from cysteine to phenylalanine inclusive. The retained sequence is limited to the CDR3, 36 bases, with the frame set at the first base. CDR1 SGHRS and CDR2 YFSETQ were looked up in the germline V gene. For deep sequencing of PBMC libraries, mostly about 450 ng of input genomic DNA was used, and six replicates were run per sample. Following the manufacturer's instructions, the team built TCRbeta libraries using the immunoSEQ hsTCRbeta kit. The completed libraries were mixed into a single pool at 3 nM, then sequenced with an Illumina NovaSeq 6000 S4 flow cell. The original pipeline was this. The immunoSEQ Analyzer handled quality control and preprocessing of the raw data. The analysis was restricted to productive rearrangements, with each unique CDR3 amino acid sequence defining a clonotype. Repertoire clonality was estimated as the Gini-Simpson index, which was computed with the R package tcR. Gini indices were compared with Student's t test, and associations with tumor size change were assessed by Pearson correlation. TCRdb re-hosts the immuneACCESS table, in-frame sequences only. Its copies lack some clones; in the studies checked, an unresolved V gene accounts for under half of them, and the cause for the rest is not known. Clonal size and the V and J genes are those of that table, whereas D and trimming came from the DNA. Within this sample are about 9,500 clones, with less than 75% of them counted one time only. 4% to 4.5% of the sample goes to the ten largest clones.

The time point label, read with the paper, signifies: after neoadjuvant nivolumab, at surgical resection. The patients had newly diagnosed stage II-IVA oral cavity squamous cell carcinoma and had not received any prior systemic or radiation treatment. The cohort consisted of patients with HPV-negative, locally advanced oral cavity squamous cell carcinoma. No culture maintenance or expansion was done, as the peripheral blood mononuclear cells went straight to analysis. Samples were obtained from a longitudinal correlative study of a single-arm phase II trial of neoadjuvant nivolumab in oral cavity squamous cell carcinoma. Subject-matched pre- and post-treatment PBMCs and tumors from three responders and three non-responders were subjected to genomic DNA-based TCRbeta sequencing. Peripheral blood mononuclear cells were collected once before nivolumab treatment and again after treatment, at the time of surgery. The Maxwell RSC DNA from Cells kit was used to isolate genomic DNA from PBMCs.

Recombination joined TRBV5-1 with TRBJ2-7; TRBD1 could be the D gene, as 5 bases match. The sequencing used PBMCs, collected after nivolumab (anti-PD-1) treatment. This TCR derives from a person aged 40 to 85 with oral cavity squamous cell carcinoma. The nucleotide sequence reads TGCGCCAGCAACCTAGGGGACTACGAGCAGTACTTC. It translates as CASNLGDYEQYF. This CDR3, with the reference TRBV5-1 and TRBJ2-7 proteins standing in past its ends, gives the full variable domain KAGVTQTPRYLIKTRGQQVTLSCSPISGHRSVSWYQQTPGQGLQFLFEYFSETQRNKGNFPGRFSGRQFSNSRSEMNVSTLELGDSALYLCASNLGDYEQYFGPGTRLTVT.